The rows below give T cell receptor beta chains drawn from one sample of a study of immune evolution from preneoplasia to lung adenocarcinoma. Some clones are missing from TCRdb's copy, which holds only in-frame ones; the method was immunoSEQ multiplex PCR. The sample consists of thousands of clones, 75% to 90% of them appearing once. The source material was FFPE minimally invasive lung adenocarcinoma tissue. These receptors all stem from a donor older than 65 with lung adenocarcinoma. CDR3s include the opening cysteine and the closing phenylalanine or tryptophan. The D gene is left open where the match is weak. The size of a clone is reported for some rows only, either as once, few or many, or as a class for expanded clones.

v_gene: TRBV18
abundance: .
d_gene: .
j_gene: TRBJ1-2
CDR3aa: CASSPVQKNNYGYTF
CDR3nt: TGTGCCAGCTCACCTGTACAGAAGAATAACTATGGCTACACCTTC

v_gene: TRBV7-8
abundance: .
d_gene: .
j_gene: TRBJ2-2
CDR3aa: CASSLRPGELFF
CDR3nt: TGTGCCAGCAGCTTACGGCCGGGGGAGCTGTTTTTT

v_gene: TRBV6-5
abundance: .
d_gene: .
j_gene: TRBJ1-1
CDR3aa: CASSSAFEAFF
CDR3nt: TGTGCCAGCAGTTCCGCGTTTGAAGCTTTCTTT

v_gene: TRBV6-5
abundance: .
d_gene: .
j_gene: TRBJ1-2
CDR3aa: CASSLGQWGLGYTF
CDR3nt: TGTGCCAGCAGTTTAGGACAATGGGGTTTGGGCTACACCTTC

v_gene: TRBV5-1
abundance: few
d_gene: .
j_gene: TRBJ2-1
CDR3aa: CASSFMTGSYNEQFF
CDR3nt: TGCGCCAGCAGCTTCATGACAGGCTCCTACAATGAGCAGTTCTTC

v_gene: TRBV28
abundance: .
d_gene: .
j_gene: TRBJ2-6
CDR3aa: CASSLLKASGANVLTF
CDR3nt: TGTGCCAGCAGTTTATTGAAAGCCTCTGGGGCCAACGTCCTGACTTTC

v_gene: TRBV18
abundance: .
d_gene: TRBD2
j_gene: TRBJ2-1
CDR3aa: CASSPSLGTSAFREQFF
CDR3nt: TGTGCCAGCTCACCATCTTTAGGGACTAGCGCATTCCGTGAGCAGTTCTTC

v_gene: TRBV5-1
abundance: .
d_gene: .
j_gene: TRBJ1-1
CDR3aa: CASSTTGNTEAFF
CDR3nt: TGCGCCAGCAGCACGACGGGTAACACTGAAGCTTTCTTT

v_gene: TRBV7-9
abundance: .
d_gene: .
j_gene: TRBJ2-7
CDR3aa: CASSPKDMDPSSYEQYF
CDR3nt: TGTGCCAGCAGCCCCAAGGACATGGACCCCAGCTCCTACGAGCAGTACTTC

v_gene: TRBV19
abundance: .
d_gene: .
j_gene: TRBJ2-1
CDR3aa: CASNRGGGGNEQFF
CDR3nt: TGTGCCAGTAACCGAGGGGGAGGGGGCAATGAGCAGTTCTTC

v_gene: TRBV28
abundance: few
d_gene: TRBD2
j_gene: TRBJ2-2
CDR3aa: CASSSSGRGNTGELFF
CDR3nt: TGTGCCAGCAGCTCTAGCGGGAGGGGGAACACCGGGGAGCTGTTTTTT

v_gene: TRBV28
abundance: .
d_gene: .
j_gene: TRBJ1-2
CDR3aa: CASSLDFRGRYGYTF
CDR3nt: TGTGCCAGCAGTTTAGATTTCAGGGGTCGATATGGCTACACCTTC

v_gene: TRBV4-1
abundance: .
d_gene: .
j_gene: TRBJ2-4
CDR3aa: CASSQGAGSGFENIQYF
CDR3nt: TGCGCCAGCAGCCAAGGTGCCGGGAGCGGTTTTGAAAACATTCAGTACTTC

v_gene: TRBV5-6
abundance: .
d_gene: .
j_gene: TRBJ2-1
CDR3aa: CASSLWSPQFF
CDR3nt: TGTGCCAGCAGCTTGTGGTCCCCCCAGTTCTTC

v_gene: TRBV6-1
abundance: .
d_gene: .
j_gene: TRBJ1-3
CDR3aa: CASRAPGISGNTIYF
CDR3nt: TGTGCCAGCAGAGCACCAGGGATCTCTGGAAACACCATATATTTT

v_gene: TRBV5-4
abundance: .
d_gene: .
j_gene: TRBJ2-5
CDR3aa: CASSRYGGLPEETQYF
CDR3nt: TGTGCCAGCAGCCGCTATGGTGGGTTACCGGAAGAGACCCAGTACTTC

v_gene: TRBV6-5
abundance: few
d_gene: TRBD2
j_gene: TRBJ2-5
CDR3aa: CASSNLAGGRETQYF
CDR3nt: TGTGCCAGCAGCAATCTAGCGGGAGGGCGTGAGACCCAGTACTTC

v_gene: TRBV7-9
abundance: .
d_gene: .
j_gene: TRBJ1-5
CDR3aa: CASSVGGDNQPQHF
CDR3nt: TGTGCCAGCAGCGTAGGGGGGGACAATCAGCCCCAGCATTTT

v_gene: TRBV5-5
abundance: .
d_gene: TRBD1
j_gene: TRBJ1-1
CDR3aa: CASSWTGGYTEAFF
CDR3nt: TGTGCCAGCAGTTGGACAGGGGGATACACTGAAGCTTTCTTT

v_gene: TRBV28
abundance: .
d_gene: .
j_gene: TRBJ1-4
CDR3aa: CASRGVAREKLFF
CDR3nt: TGTGCCAGCAGGGGGGTCGCCAGGGAAAAACTGTTTTTT

v_gene: TRBV29-1
abundance: .
d_gene: .
j_gene: TRBJ1-2
CDR3aa: CSVESLDGGYGYTF
CDR3nt: TGCAGCGTTGAATCTTTGGACGGAGGCTATGGCTACACCTTC

v_gene: TRBV4-2
abundance: .
d_gene: .
j_gene: TRBJ1-2
CDR3aa: CASINTPGSRRAGYTF
CDR3nt: TGTGCCAGCATCAACACCCCCGGTAGCCGCAGGGCTGGCTACACCTTC

v_gene: TRBV9
abundance: .
d_gene: .
j_gene: TRBJ2-3
CDR3aa: CASSPRMSSTDTQYF
CDR3nt: TGTGCCAGCAGCCCCCGAATGTCTAGCACAGATACGCAGTATTTT

v_gene: TRBV30
abundance: .
d_gene: .
j_gene: TRBJ1-5
CDR3aa: CAWSTMGGASQPQHF
CDR3nt: TGTGCCTGGAGTACCATGGGGGGCGCGTCCCAGCCCCAGCATTTT

v_gene: TRBV28
abundance: once
d_gene: .
j_gene: TRBJ1-5
CDR3aa: CASSLQDPGGPQHF
CDR3nt: TGTGCCAGCAGCCTGCAGGACCCAGGAGGTCCCCAGCATTTT

v_gene: TRBV30
abundance: .
d_gene: .
j_gene: TRBJ1-2
CDR3aa: CAWSGAGGGSYTF
CDR3nt: TGTGCCTGGAGTGGGGCAGGAGGCGGGAGCTACACCTTC

v_gene: TRBV5-5
abundance: .
d_gene: .
j_gene: TRBJ1-1
CDR3aa: CASSSELWAGGTEAFF
CDR3nt: TGTGCCAGCAGTTCAGAGCTGTGGGCCGGGGGGACTGAAGCTTTCTTT

v_gene: TRBV7-2
abundance: .
d_gene: .
j_gene: TRBJ2-1
CDR3aa: CASSLVGTENNEQFF
CDR3nt: TGTGCCAGCAGCTTAGTGGGGACGGAAAACAATGAGCAGTTCTTC

v_gene: TRBV6-6
abundance: few
d_gene: TRBD2
j_gene: TRBJ2-1
CDR3aa: CASSLLGLAENEQFF
CDR3nt: TGTGCCAGCAGTCTACTCGGACTAGCGGAAAATGAGCAGTTCTTC

v_gene: TRBV21-1
abundance: .
d_gene: .
j_gene: TRBJ2-7
CDR3aa: CASKMRRHEQYF
CDR3nt: TGTGCCAGCAAAATGCGCCGCCACGAGCAGTACTTC

v_gene: TRBV9
abundance: .
d_gene: .
j_gene: TRBJ1-1
CDR3aa: CASSAAPGTEAFF
CDR3nt: TGTGCCAGCAGCGCCGCCCCGGGCACTGAAGCTTTCTTT

v_gene: TRBV5-1
abundance: .
d_gene: TRBD2
j_gene: TRBJ2-7
CDR3aa: CASSPVSSGRTYEQYF
CDR3nt: TGCGCCAGCAGCCCGGTGAGTAGCGGGAGAACCTACGAGCAGTACTTC

v_gene: TRBV6-1
abundance: .
d_gene: .
j_gene: TRBJ2-1
CDR3aa: CASSRERGYNEQFF
CDR3nt: TGTGCCAGTTCACGGGAGAGGGGTTACAATGAGCAGTTCTTC

v_gene: TRBV5-6
abundance: .
d_gene: TRBD2
j_gene: TRBJ2-7
CDR3aa: CASSLLPGGEQYF
CDR3nt: TGTGCCAGCAGCTTGCTCCCCGGGGGGGAGCAGTACTTC

v_gene: TRBV7-9
abundance: .
d_gene: .
j_gene: TRBJ2-3
CDR3aa: CASSFNLGKNTDTQYF
CDR3nt: TGTGCCAGCAGCTTTAATTTGGGGAAAAACACAGATACGCAGTATTTT

v_gene: TRBV9
abundance: .
d_gene: .
j_gene: TRBJ2-1
CDR3aa: CASSVRQIDNEQFF
CDR3nt: TGTGCCAGCAGCGTAAGACAGATAGATAATGAGCAGTTCTTC

v_gene: TRBV7-9
abundance: medium-sized
d_gene: TRBD2
j_gene: TRBJ2-1
CDR3aa: CASSLGLANNEQFF
CDR3nt: TGTGCCAGCAGCTTAGGACTAGCGAACAATGAGCAGTTCTTC

v_gene: TRBV6-6
abundance: .
d_gene: .
j_gene: TRBJ2-3
CDR3aa: CASSYSQATGTDTQYF
CDR3nt: TGTGCCAGCAGTTACTCCCAGGCGACCGGCACAGATACGCAGTATTTT

v_gene: TRBV29-1
abundance: once
d_gene: .
j_gene: TRBJ1-4
CDR3aa: CSVVGGWATNEKLFF
CDR3nt: TGCAGCGTTGTTGGAGGATGGGCAACTAATGAAAAACTGTTTTTT

v_gene: TRBV28
abundance: .
d_gene: .
j_gene: TRBJ2-2
CDR3aa: CASRNGGYTGELFF
CDR3nt: TGTGCCAGCAGGAATGGGGGTTACACCGGGGAGCTGTTTTTT

v_gene: TRBV19
abundance: .
d_gene: .
j_gene: TRBJ1-5
CDR3aa: CASSILSPSNQPQHF
CDR3nt: TGTGCCAGTAGTATTCTCTCCCCAAGCAATCAGCCCCAGCATTTT

v_gene: TRBV5-6
abundance: .
d_gene: .
j_gene: TRBJ1-4
CDR3aa: CASSLGGGTNEKLFF
CDR3nt: TGTGCCAGCAGCTTGGGGGGGGGAACTAATGAAAAACTGTTTTTT

v_gene: TRBV10-2
abundance: .
d_gene: .
j_gene: TRBJ1-5
CDR3aa: CASSDSRPEAQHF
CDR3nt: TGCGCCAGCAGTGATTCCAGGCCGGAGGCCCAGCATTTT

v_gene: TRBV7-6
abundance: .
d_gene: .
j_gene: TRBJ2-1
CDR3aa: CASSLASTGYNEQFF
CDR3nt: TGTGCCAGCAGCTTAGCGTCGACAGGCTACAATGAGCAGTTCTTC

v_gene: TRBV5-1
abundance: .
d_gene: .
j_gene: TRBJ2-2
CDR3aa: CASGFGQGNTGELFF
CDR3nt: TGCGCCAGCGGGTTTGGGCAGGGGAACACCGGGGAGCTGTTTTTT

v_gene: TRBV30
abundance: .
d_gene: .
j_gene: TRBJ2-5
CDR3aa: CAWTRAFLRETQYF
CDR3nt: TGTGCCTGGACCAGGGCCTTTTTACGAGAGACCCAGTACTTC

v_gene: TRBV10-3
abundance: .
d_gene: .
j_gene: TRBJ1-1
CDR3aa: CAISGTLNTEAFF
CDR3nt: TGTGCCATCTCCGGGACATTGAACACTGAAGCTTTCTTT

v_gene: TRBV9
abundance: .
d_gene: .
j_gene: TRBJ1-4
CDR3aa: CASSPSPSEKLFF
CDR3nt: TGTGCCAGCAGCCCGAGCCCGAGTGAAAAACTGTTTTTT

v_gene: TRBV18
abundance: .
d_gene: .
j_gene: TRBJ2-2
CDR3aa: CASSPSRTGELFF
CDR3nt: TGTGCCAGCTCACCAAGTAGGACCGGGGAGCTGTTTTTT

v_gene: TRBV19
abundance: .
d_gene: .
j_gene: TRBJ2-6
CDR3aa: CASSSRGSGANVLTF
CDR3nt: TGTGCCAGTAGTTCCAGGGGCTCTGGGGCCAACGTCCTGACTTTC

v_gene: TRBV4-2
abundance: .
d_gene: .
j_gene: TRBJ2-7
CDR3aa: CASSHSGAGNEQYF
CDR3nt: TGTGCCAGCAGCCACTCCGGGGCTGGAAACGAGCAGTACTTC

v_gene: TRBV7-9
abundance: .
d_gene: .
j_gene: TRBJ2-1
CDR3aa: CASSFGTFNEQFF
CDR3nt: TGTGCCAGCAGCTTTGGGACTTTCAATGAGCAGTTCTTC

v_gene: TRBV6-4
abundance: large
d_gene: .
j_gene: TRBJ1-5
CDR3aa: CASSSRDSNQPQHF
CDR3nt: TGTGCCAGCAGTTCCAGGGATAGCAATCAGCCCCAGCATTTT

v_gene: TRBV5-6
abundance: .
d_gene: TRBD2
j_gene: TRBJ2-7
CDR3aa: CASSSQGAGVYEQYF
CDR3nt: TGTGCCAGCAGCTCCCAAGGAGCGGGAGTCTACGAGCAGTACTTC

v_gene: TRBV9
abundance: .
d_gene: .
j_gene: TRBJ2-6
CDR3aa: CASSAPRRGATFSGANVLTF
CDR3nt: TGTGCCAGCAGCGCCCCCCGACGGGGGGCGACGTTCTCTGGGGCCAACGTCCTGACTTTC

v_gene: TRBV14
abundance: .
d_gene: TRBD1
j_gene: TRBJ2-3
CDR3aa: CASTPDRVTQYF
CDR3nt: TGTGCCAGCACCCCAGACAGGGTCACGCAGTATTTT

v_gene: TRBV11-2
abundance: .
d_gene: TRBD1
j_gene: TRBJ2-2
CDR3aa: CASSLTGGDTRELFF
CDR3nt: TGTGCCAGCAGCTTGACAGGGGGCGACACCAGGGAGCTGTTTTTT